Listed here are 9 T cell receptor beta chains from one sample, sequenced in a study of T cell changes during pregnancy in multiple sclerosis. Profiled with immunoSEQ multiplex PCR; TCRdb holds only in-frame clones, not every one. The table includes about 68,000 clones, about 89% detected once. The sequencing here drew on peripheral blood, taken in the second trimester of pregnancy. These TCRs come from a female donor with multiple sclerosis, enrolled in a pregnancy study.

The chain carries TRBV7-2 and TRBJ1-1; 8 nucleotides agree with TRBD1. The CDR3 runs to 15 residues. V lost 1 base and J lost 6; bases outside the gene matches: 7. Germline CDR1 and CDR2: SGHTA and FQGNSA. The chain's CDR3 is CASSLVPKTGAEAFF. CDR3 nucleotides: TGTGCCAGCAGCTTAGTCCCTAAGACAGGGGCTGAAGCTTTCTTT.

The chain carries TRBV19 and TRBJ1-1; TRBD1 aligns across 10 bases. Trimming at V came to 3 bases and at J to 3 bases, leaving 16 bases not matched to a gene. The CDR3 length is 19 residues. The germline gives CDR1 LNHDA, CDR2 SQIVND (reference sequence). DNA of the CDR3: TGTGCCAGTAGTATCCTTAACCCGGGACAGGGGTTAACGGACACTGAAGCTTTCTTT. Its translation: CASSILNPGQGLTDTEAFF. Drawing the rest from reference TRBV19 and TRBJ1-1, the complete variable domain is DGGITQSPKYLFRKEGQNVTLSCEQNLNHDAMYWYRQDPGQGLRLIYYSQIVNDFQKGDIAEGYSVSREKKESFPLTVTSAQKNPTAFYLCASSILNPGQGLTDTEAFFGQGTRLTVV.

This sequence joins TRBV2 and TRBJ2-1, with D unresolved. The CDR3 is 11 residues long. V was clipped by 6 bases and J by 6 bases, with 6 bases between them. CDR1 and CDR2 (germline): SNHLY, FYNNEI. The CDR3 region has the DNA TGTGCCAGCAGCCGTATCAATGAGCAGTTCTTC. Residues: CASSRINEQFF.

This rearrangement joins TRBV4-3 to TRBJ2-3; weak D call: TRBD1 (6 bases). The CDR3 has 16 residues. V was clipped by 0 bases and J by 1 base, with 11 bases between them. Germline assignment: CDR1 LGHNA and CDR2 YSLEER. Written as DNA, the CDR3 is TGCGCCAGCAGCCAAGATGGGAGACAGGGCACAGATACGCAGTATTTT. Residues: CASSQDGRQGTDTQYF.

The chain couples TRBV7-3 to TRBJ2-1, with 12 bases lining up with TRBD2. Germline CDR1 and CDR2: SGHTA and FQGTGA. With 4 bases clipped from V and 10 bases from J, the junction kept 2 bases outside the gene matches. CDR3 length: 13 amino acids. Here the CDR3 reads CASSSGLAGEQFF. CDR3 sequence (DNA): TGTGCCAGCAGCTCCGGACTAGCGGGAGAGCAGTTCTTC. The full variable domain, its missing parts supplied by reference TRBV7-3 and TRBJ2-1, is GAGVSQTPSNKVTEKGKYVELRCDPISGHTALYWYRQSLGQGPEFLIYFQGTGAADDSGLPNDRFFAVRPEGSVSTLKIQRTERGDSAVYLCASSSGLAGEQFFGPGTRLTVL.

The chain uses TRBV6-5 and TRBJ1-1; 9 bases line up with TRBD1. CDR3 size: 14 residues. Germline CDR1 is MNHEY and CDR2 is SVGAGI. After removal of 6 bases from V and 6 bases from J, the junction contained 8 bases not matched to a gene. The CDR3 sequence: CASRPQGAGSEAFF. In DNA, the CDR3 is TGTGCCAGCAGACCACAGGGGGCAGGGTCTGAAGCTTTCTTT.

The chain links TRBV4-3 to TRBJ1-1, with D perhaps TRBD1 (5 bases). CDR1 LGHNA and CDR2 YSLEER come from the germline V gene. V dropped 4 bases and J dropped 10 bases, with 13 bases sitting between them. The CDR3 spans 12 residues. The CDR3 DNA reads as TGCGCCAGCAGCCGTCCACCGGGACTAGCTTTCTTT. This encodes CASSRPPGLAFF.

The CDR3 region is CASTDRSSEAFF. The CDR3 DNA follows: TGTGCCAGTACCGACAGGAGCTCTGAAGCTTTCTTT. The chain joins TRBV19 to TRBJ1-1, with D tentatively TRBD1 (6 bases). V gave up 7 bases and J gave up 6 bases, with 12 bases separating them. This CDR3 is built from 12 residues. Germline CDR1 LNHDA, CDR2 SQIVND (reference sequence).

The chain links TRBV6-5 to TRBJ1-2; possible D gene TRBD1, 6 bases. The CDR3 loop spans 14 amino acids. Germline CDR1 and CDR2: MNHEY and SVGAGI. The V end lost 1 base, the J end lost 6 bases, and 12 bases lay between the germline ends. The CDR3: CASSYLQQGDGYTF. CDR3 bases: TGTGCCAGCAGTTACTTACAACAGGGAGATGGCTACACCTTC.